This T cell receptor beta chain came from a study of T-cell reconstitution after alpha-beta-depleted transplantation in children. This CDR3 spans 15 amino acids. The germline gives CDR1 DFQATT, CDR2 SNEGSKA (reference sequence). Trimming left V 3 bases short and J 1 base short, with 13 bases between. Study results and caveats: Reported findings indicate that, about two months after transplant, alpha-beta T cells came from several hundred expanded clones, which were derived from non-depleted graft cells. From newly produced T cells came most of the T-cell counts and diversity one year after transplant. Some patients showed high day-60 TCRbeta diversity, which derived from surviving recipient T cells and thymic progenitors.

With regard to this clonotype: The target antigen is unknown.

A library of TCRbeta sequences, prepared with unique molecular identifiers, was generated. TCRdb passed the PCR reads through MiXCR, listing each CDR3 protein once. The repertoire holds hundreds of thousands of distinct CDR3 sequences, 10% seen once, with around 7.5% in the top ten. The material was PBMCs, obtained before TCRalphabeta/CD19-depleted stem cell transplant. The sequence came from a boy less than two years old with acute myeloid leukemia, due to receive a stem cell transplant. This chain links TRBV20-1 with TRBJ2-1; D possibly corresponds to TRBD1 (5 bases). Here the CDR3 reads CSASPRVGSYNEQFF. The CDR3 DNA is TGCAGTGCTAGTCCCAGGGTAGGGTCCTACAATGAGCAGTTCTTC.